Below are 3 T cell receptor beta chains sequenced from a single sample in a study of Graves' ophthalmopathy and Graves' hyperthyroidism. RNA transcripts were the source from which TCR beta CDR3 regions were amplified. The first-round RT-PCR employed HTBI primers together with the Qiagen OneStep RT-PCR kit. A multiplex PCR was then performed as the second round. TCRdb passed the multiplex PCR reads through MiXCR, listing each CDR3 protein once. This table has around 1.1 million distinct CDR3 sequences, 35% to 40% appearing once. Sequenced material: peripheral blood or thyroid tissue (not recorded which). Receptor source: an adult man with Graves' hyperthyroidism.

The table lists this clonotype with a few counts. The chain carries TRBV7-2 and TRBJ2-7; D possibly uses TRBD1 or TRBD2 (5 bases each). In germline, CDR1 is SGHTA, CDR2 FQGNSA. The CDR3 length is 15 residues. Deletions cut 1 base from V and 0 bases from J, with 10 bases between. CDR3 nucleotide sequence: TGTGCCAGCAGCTTAGACTGGGGGACCTCCTACGAGCAGTACTTC. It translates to CASSLDWGTSYEQYF. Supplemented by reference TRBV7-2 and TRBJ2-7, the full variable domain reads GAGVSQSPSNKVTEKGKDVELRCDPISGHTALYWYRQSLGQGLEFLIYFQGNSAPDKSGLPSDRFSAERTGGSVSTLTIQRTQQEDSAVYLCASSLDWGTSYEQYFGPGTRLTVT.

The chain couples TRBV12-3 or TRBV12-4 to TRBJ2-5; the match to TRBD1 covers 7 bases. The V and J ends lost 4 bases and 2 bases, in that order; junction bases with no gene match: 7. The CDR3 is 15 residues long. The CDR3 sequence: CASSSLQGIQETQYF. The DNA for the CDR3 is TGTGCCAGCAGTTCTCTACAGGGGATACAAGAGACCCAGTACTTC.

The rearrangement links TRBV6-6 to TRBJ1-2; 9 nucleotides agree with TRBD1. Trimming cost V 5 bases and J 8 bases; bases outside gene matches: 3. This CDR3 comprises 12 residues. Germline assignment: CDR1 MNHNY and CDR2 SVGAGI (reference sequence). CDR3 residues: CASSTGGGGYTF. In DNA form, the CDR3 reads TGTGCCAGCAGTACAGGGGGCGGGGGCTACACCTTC.